This passage covers 4 T cell receptor beta chains from one sample sequenced in a study of technical replicates of blood from several donors. TCRdb's table, derived via immunoSEQ multiplex PCR, lists solely in-frame clones and lacks some. The repertoire includes approximately 94,000 clones, 90% to 97% of them detected once, and approximately 0.36% sits in the top ten. Sequences were obtained from T cells isolated from PBMCs. The receptor set was obtained from a human donor in good health.

This clone has just one count. The chain employs TRBV7-6 and TRBJ2-5; no firm D call. Germline CDR1 reads SGHVS; CDR2 reads FNYEAQ. The CDR3 is made up of 13 amino acids. Trimming took off 0 bases at V and 5 bases at J, with 7 bases between the two ends. The CDR3 DNA sequence: TGTGCCAGCAGCTTAGCAACTTGGGAGACCCAGTACTTC. It encodes CASSLATWETQYF.

The rearrangement links TRBV27 to TRBJ2-7; maybe TRBD1 (5 bases). V was trimmed by 3 bases and J by 4 bases, leaving 10 bases between them. The CDR3 covers 13 residues. Germline CDR1 MNHEY, CDR2 SMNVEV (reference sequence). CDR3 nucleotides: TGTGCCAGCAGTTTTGACAGACTTTACGAGCAGTACTTC. Translation: CASSFDRLYEQYF.

The chain joins TRBV19 to TRBJ2-3; 13 bases match TRBD2. The junction had 4 bases not matched to a gene; V was cut back by 5 bases and J by 2 bases. Germline-derived CDR1 and CDR2 are LNHDA and SQIVND (reference sequence). The length of the CDR3 is 16 residues. The CDR3 region is CASSLGLAGITDTQYF. CDR3 DNA sequence: TGTGCCAGTAGTCTGGGACTAGCGGGAATCACAGATACGCAGTATTTT. The whole variable domain, remainder taken from reference TRBV19 and TRBJ2-3, is DGGITQSPKYLFRKEGQNVTLSCEQNLNHDAMYWYRQDPGQGLRLIYYSQIVNDFQKGDIAEGYSVSREKKESFPLTVTSAQKNPTAFYLCASSLGLAGITDTQYFGPGTRLTVL.

The chain employs TRBV6-1 and TRBJ1-3; possibly TRBD1 for D (5 bases). Germline-derived CDR1 and CDR2 are MNHNS and SASEGT. The V and J ends lost 4 bases and 2 bases respectively, with 9 bases between them. This CDR3 comprises 14 residues. This CDR3 is CASSVGGAGNTIYF. The CDR3 coding sequence is TGTGCCAGCAGTGTCGGAGGGGCTGGAAACACCATATATTTT.